These T cell receptor beta chains were read from a single sample in a study of beta chain features in type 1 diabetes. Method: immunoSEQ multiplex PCR; TCRdb's copy keeps in-frame clones and lacks some. Among approximately 50,000 clones, roughly two fifths were seen once, and the ten largest hold approximately 1.3%. Sequenced: Tregs from blood. These receptors came from a man aged 25-45 years with type 1 diabetes. Each CDR3 is given with its conserved first and last residue. The D gene is left open where the match is weak. Only part of the rows carry a size: once, few, many, or a class if the clone is expanded.

size,D,V,J,CDR3,DNA
NA,TRBD1,TRBV18,TRBJ1-6,CASSPGQSSYNSPLHF,TGTGCCAGCTCACCGGGACAGAGCTCCTATAATTCACCCCTCCACTTT
once,TRBD2,TRBV4-2,TRBJ2-7,CASARLAGGPHEQYF,TGTGCCAGTGCTAGACTAGCGGGAGGGCCACACGAGCAGTACTTC
few,NA,TRBV28,TRBJ1-1,CASSPHRGTIEAFF,TGTGCCAGCAGTCCCCACCGAGGCACTATAGAAGCTTTCTTT
NA,NA,TRBV6-5,TRBJ2-3,CASRRNFLTDTQYF,TGTGCCAGCAGGAGGAATTTCCTCACAGATACGCAGTATTTT
NA,TRBD1,TRBV6-5,TRBJ2-7,CASSYGTGQYEQYF,TGTGCCAGCAGTTACGGGACAGGGCAATACGAGCAGTACTTC
few,NA,TRBV28,TRBJ1-4,CASSQGSNEKLFF,TGTGCCAGCAGTCAGGGGTCGAATGAAAAACTGTTTTTT
NA,NA,TRBV5-1,TRBJ2-7,CASSLTGQFSYEQYF,TGCGCCAGCAGCTTAACGGGACAATTCTCCTACGAGCAGTACTTC
NA,TRBD1,TRBV9,TRBJ2-2,CASSTPGQGAAGELFF,TGTGCCAGCAGCACCCCGGGACAGGGGGCTGCCGGGGAGCTGTTTTTT
NA,NA,TRBV7-9,TRBJ2-1,CASSDRLGREQFF,TGTGCCAGCAGCGATCGACTAGGACGAGAGCAGTTCTTC
few,NA,TRBV7-6,TRBJ1-1,CASSLHLNTEAFF,TGTGCCAGCAGCTTACACTTGAACACTGAAGCTTTCTTT
NA,TRBD1,TRBV5-5,TRBJ2-4,CASSSRTGLAKNIQYF,TGTGCCAGCAGCTCAAGGACAGGGTTGGCCAAAAACATTCAGTACTTC
NA,NA,TRBV7-2,TRBJ2-7,CASSLIASTYEQYF,TGTGCCAGCAGCTTAATTGCGAGTACCTACGAGCAGTACTTC
NA,NA,TRBV7-9,TRBJ2-3,CASSLAVLSADTQYF,TGTGCCAGCAGCTTAGCGGTTCTAAGCGCAGATACGCAGTATTTT
few,TRBD2,TRBV19,TRBJ2-5,CASSRLAVYQETQYF,TGTGCCAGTTCCAGACTAGCGGTGTACCAAGAGACCCAGTACTTC
NA,TRBD2,TRBV19,TRBJ2-1,CASSMIGTIGLAGLDEQFF,TGTGCCAGTAGCATGATCGGGACGATTGGACTAGCGGGCCTGGACGAGCAGTTCTTC
NA,NA,TRBV15,TRBJ2-6,CATSRTGANVLTF,TGTGCCACCAGCAGGACAGGGGCCAACGTCCTGACTTTC
NA,NA,TRBV7-8,TRBJ1-5,CASSSYLSNQPQHF,TGTGCCAGCAGTTCCTACTTAAGCAATCAGCCCCAGCATTTT
few,NA,TRBV11-2,TRBJ1-1,CASSSPPGRSYTEAFF,TGTGCCAGCAGCTCTCCGCCCGGCAGGTCCTACACTGAAGCTTTCTTT
once,NA,TRBV6-1,TRBJ2-7,CASSEEGREQYF,TGTGCCAGCAGTGAAGAGGGGCGGGAGCAGTACTTC
NA,NA,TRBV4-3,TRBJ2-5,CASSQARREIGETQYF,TGCGCCAGCAGCCAAGCGAGGAGGGAGATTGGCGAGACCCAGTACTTC
NA,TRBD2,TRBV11-2,TRBJ2-1,CASSLDGTSGRVSSEQFF,TGTGCCAGCAGCTTAGATGGAACTAGCGGGAGGGTATCTTCTGAGCAGTTCTTC
NA,NA,TRBV19,TRBJ1-5,CASTSYYSNQPQHF,TGTGCCAGTACGTCGTACTATAGCAATCAGCCCCAGCATTTT
NA,NA,TRBV7-6,TRBJ2-5,CASGSGQQETQYF,TGTGCCAGCGGGTCCGGACAGCAAGAGACCCAGTACTTC
NA,TRBD2,TRBV11-2,TRBJ2-2,CASSLVGGSRTGELFF,TGTGCCAGCAGCTTAGTTGGCGGGAGCCGCACCGGGGAGCTGTTTTTT
few,TRBD2,TRBV7-9,TRBJ2-2,CASSFGSGRLSGELFF,TGTGCCAGCAGCTTTGGTAGCGGGAGATTGTCCGGGGAGCTGTTTTTT
few,NA,TRBV29-1,TRBJ2-1,CSVGGGKITYNEQFF,TGCAGCGTTGGGGGCGGGAAGATTACCTACAATGAGCAGTTCTTC
many,TRBD1,TRBV18,TRBJ2-1,CASSPGRQGLYNEQFF,TGTGCCAGCTCACCGGGGAGACAGGGGCTTTACAATGAGCAGTTCTTC
NA,TRBD2,TRBV7-7,TRBJ2-7,CASSPSGYLDEQYF,TGTGCCAGCAGTCCTAGCGGATATTTAGACGAGCAGTACTTC
NA,NA,TRBV6-1,TRBJ2-1,CASSEGVQAYNEQFF,TGTGCCAGCAGTGAAGGCGTCCAGGCCTACAATGAGCAGTTCTTC
NA,NA,TRBV5-1,TRBJ1-4,CASRDSSTNEKLFF,TGCGCCAGCAGGGACAGCTCAACTAATGAAAAACTGTTTTTT
NA,TRBD1,TRBV29-1,TRBJ2-7,CSGDRQPPYEQYF,TGCAGCGGGGACAGGCAACCTCCCTACGAGCAGTACTTC
few,TRBD2,TRBV27,TRBJ2-1,CASRSLAGGPQFF,TGTGCCAGCAGATCGCTAGCGGGAGGGCCTCAGTTCTTC
NA,NA,TRBV7-2,TRBJ1-1,CASSLERNTEAFF,TGTGCCAGCAGCTTAGAGCGGAACACTGAAGCTTTCTTT
few,TRBD1,TRBV19,TRBJ1-1,CASSIGRQGAPNTEAFF,TGTGCCAGTAGTATAGGTCGGCAGGGGGCCCCGAACACTGAAGCTTTCTTT
NA,TRBD2,TRBV27,TRBJ2-3,CASSRVAGVFPADTQYF,TGTGCCAGCAGTCGGGTAGCGGGAGTTTTTCCCGCAGATACGCAGTATTTT
few,NA,TRBV5-1,TRBJ1-3,CASRGTSGNTIYF,TGCGCCAGCAGGGGCACCTCTGGAAACACCATATATTTT
NA,NA,TRBV19,TRBJ1-2,CASNRPGVNNYGYTF,TGTGCCAGTAATCGTCCAGGCGTTAATAACTATGGCTACACCTTC
NA,TRBD2,TRBV7-2,TRBJ2-1,CASSLAASGSGEDEQFF,TGTGCCAGCAGCTTAGCGGCTAGCGGGAGTGGGGAGGATGAGCAGTTCTTC
few,NA,TRBV18,TRBJ1-5,CASSPRSSNQPQHF,TGTGCCAGCTCACCACGGAGTAGCAATCAGCCCCAGCATTTT
NA,NA,TRBV7-9,TRBJ2-6,CASSATGSGANVLTF,TGTGCCAGCAGTGCTACAGGGTCCGGGGCCAACGTCCTGACTTTC
few,TRBD1,TRBV19,TRBJ2-3,CASRDRDHTQYF,TGTGCGTCCCGGGACAGGGATCATACGCAGTATTTT
NA,NA,TRBV10-3,TRBJ1-1,CAISLQQGSEAFF,TGTGCCATCAGTTTACAACAGGGATCTGAAGCTTTCTTT
NA,TRBD1,TRBV5-1,TRBJ2-1,CASRTTGIGDNEQFF,TGCGCCAGCAGGACGACAGGGATCGGGGACAATGAGCAGTTCTTC
NA,TRBD1,TRBV28,TRBJ1-1,CASSPLEGAFTEAFF,TGTGCCAGCAGTCCTCTTGAGGGGGCATTCACTGAAGCTTTCTTT
NA,TRBD1,TRBV5-1,TRBJ2-1,CASSLTGTEHNEQFF,TGCGCCAGCAGCTTGACCGGGACAGAACACAATGAGCAGTTCTTC
NA,NA,TRBV11-2,TRBJ2-1,CASSSGNRINEQFF,TGTGCCAGCTCCTCGGGGAATAGGATCAATGAGCAGTTCTTC
NA,NA,TRBV7-2,TRBJ1-5,CASSLRRVNQPQHF,TGTGCCAGCAGCTTACGGAGGGTCAATCAGCCCCAGCATTTT
few,NA,TRBV18,TRBJ1-1,CASSPRENTEAFF,TGTGCCAGCTCACCTCGGGAGAACACTGAAGCTTTCTTT
few,NA,TRBV7-9,TRBJ1-3,CASSLTLVSGDTIYF,TGTGCCAGCAGCTTAACGCTGGTCAGCGGGGACACCATATATTTT
NA,TRBD2,TRBV19,TRBJ2-3,CASSSRGLAGRDTQYF,TGTGCCAGTAGTAGCCGGGGACTAGCGGGGCGGGATACGCAGTATTTT
NA,NA,TRBV29-1,TRBJ2-5,CSVEGAETQYF,TGCAGCGTTGAAGGGGCCGAGACCCAGTACTTC
few,TRBD1,TRBV28,TRBJ1-2,CASSSMETGQGKGGYTF,TGTGCCAGCAGTTCTATGGAGACGGGACAGGGGAAGGGTGGCTACACCTTC
once,TRBD2,TRBV9,TRBJ2-3,CASSVAAGGPADTQYF,TGTGCCAGCAGCGTAGCTGCGGGAGGGCCGGCAGATACGCAGTATTTT
few,NA,TRBV7-2,TRBJ1-1,CASSSTGNTEAFF,TGTGCCAGCAGCTCGACAGGGAACACTGAAGCTTTCTTT
NA,TRBD2,TRBV28,TRBJ2-2,CASLAGVAGELFF,TGTGCCAGCCTAGCGGGAGTGGCCGGGGAGCTGTTTTTT